This T cell receptor (beta chain) originates from a study of blood T cell repertoires in COVID-19. About the study: Donors in the United States, Italy and Spain gave samples during acute or convalescent COVID-19.

V shed 6 bases and J shed 11 bases, with 13 bases lying between them. The CDR3 runs 11 residues. Per the original methods: Amplification from reference gene primers served as the basis for estimated nucleated cell counts. Assay used: immunoSEQ multiplex PCR; TCRdb lists only in-frame clones, some missing. V, J and clone size are taken as reported in that table, and D and trimming were inferred from the DNA itself. The sample lists 80,000 or so clones; more than 80% were seen once. The material sequenced was peripheral blood. The clonotype was recovered from a woman over 75 with acute or convalescent COVID-19. The gene calls are TRBV12-3 or TRBV12-4 and TRBJ1-1; D remains ambiguous. CDR3 sequence reads: CASSSFRGAFF. The CDR3 DNA sequence: TGTGCCAGCAGCTCCTTTCGAGGGGCTTTCTTT.